The present T cell receptor (beta chain) was sequenced within a study of cytomegalovirus exposure and HLA in healthy donors. Comment on this clone: Its antigen remains unknown.

Sequencing used immunoSEQ multiplex PCR; TCRdb keeps in-frame clones, though not all of them. The table has around 60,000 clones, 90% to 96% seen once. Overall study findings and caveats: For most TCR sequences rarity was the rule, although some public TCRs occurred in many donors. Cytomegalovirus association was listed for approximately 160 TCR beta chains.

Trimming at V came to 2 bases and at J to 11 bases, leaving 17 bases not matched to a gene. The germline V gene has CDR1 ENHRY and CDR2 SYGVKD. This CDR3 is 16 amino acids long. Sequenced material: PBMCs. The chain recombines TRBV10-3 with TRBJ1-2; 7 bases line up with TRBD1. The receptor was derived from a woman between 18 and 29 years old in good health and CMV-seronegative. The CDR3 region is CAISEPTMAGTEPYTF. In nucleotides, the CDR3 is TGTGCCATCAGTGAGCCAACCATGGCCGGGACAGAACCATACACCTTC.